Below, 10 T cell receptor beta chains from the same sample are listed, as sequenced in a study of T-cell memory formation after mild COVID-19. TCRdb re-derived calls from the 5' RACE reads in MiXCR, one entry per CDR3 protein. The data hold under 250,000 distinct CDR3 sequences, with over 9% observed a single time. Input material: PBMCs or a T cell subset sorted from them (not recorded which). All receptors come from a man aged 18 to 29 who had mild COVID-19 (a few samples of this study predate the infection). Cell type and time point are not known.

The chain joins TRBV11-3 to TRBJ1-2; tentative D call: TRBD1 (6 bases). CDR1 and CDR2 (germline): SGHNT, YENEEA. The CDR3 loop spans 14 amino acids. V was cut by 5 bases and J by 5 bases, with 15 bases left in between. The CDR3 spells CASSQFDRMYGYTF. CDR3 coding DNA: TGTGCCAGCAGCCAATTTGACAGGATGTATGGCTACACCTTC. Full variable domain (remainder filled in from reference TRBV11-3 and TRBJ1-2): EAGVVQSPRYKIIEKKQPVAFWCNPISGHNTLYWYLQNLGQGPELLIRYENEEAVDDSQLPKDRFSAERLKGVDSTLKIQPAELGDSAVYLCASSQFDRMYGYTFGSGTRLTVV.

The J gene is TRBJ2-7, the V gene TRBV28; perhaps D is TRBD1 or TRBD2 (5 bases each). V dropped 6 bases and J dropped 2 bases, with 11 bases sitting between them. This CDR3 comprises 13 residues. Germline V gene lookup returns CDR1 MDHEN and CDR2 SYDVKM. This chain's CDR3 is CASRETGPYEQYF. The CDR3 coding sequence is TGTGCCAGCAGAGAAACGGGGCCCTACGAGCAGTACTTC.

The chain is built from TRBV5-5 and TRBJ2-6; D is possibly TRBD1 (6 bases). The CDR3 contains 16 residues. The V end lost 5 bases, the J end lost 1 base, and 13 bases lay between the germline ends. Germline assignment: CDR1 SGHKS and CDR2 YYEKEE (reference sequence). CDR3 loop: CASRRQVVSGANVLTF. As DNA, the CDR3 is TGTGCCAGCAGGAGACAGGTAGTTTCTGGGGCCAACGTCCTGACTTTC.

This clonotype was observed a handful of times. The chain carries TRBV20-1 and TRBJ1-2, with 7 bases lining up with TRBD1. CDR1 and CDR2 from the germline V gene are DFQATT and SNEGSKA (reference sequence). Germline trimming cut 3 bases from V and 8 bases from J; bases unmatched to any gene: 6. The length of the CDR3 is 12 residues. The CDR3 DNA reads as TGCAGTGCTAGTAGGGGGCAGGACGGCTACACCTTC. Its translation is CSASRGQDGYTF.

This clonotype occurred a few times. In DNA, the CDR3 is TGTGCCAGCAGCTACACAATCCGGACAGGGAACGATGCCTACGAGCAGTACTTC. Translation gives CASSYTIRTGNDAYEQYF. The genes are TRBV12-3 or TRBV12-4 and TRBJ2-7, with 8 bases lining up with TRBD1. The CDR3 is 18 amino acids. The V gene end was trimmed by 6 bases and the J gene end by 2 bases; junction bases not matched to a gene: 18.

In this sample, this clonotype turned up a few times. The gene calls are TRBV27 and TRBJ2-7; a possible D gene is TRBD1 (6 bases). Germline values: CDR1 MNHEY, CDR2 SMNVEV (reference sequence). This CDR3 region has 13 residues. V lost 4 bases and J lost 5, with 12 bases in between. This chain's CDR3 is CASSYRVLHEQYF. The CDR3 coding sequence is TGTGCCAGCAGTTACAGGGTCTTGCACGAGCAGTACTTC.

The chain couples TRBV18 to TRBJ2-7; D perhaps matches TRBD1 (6 bases). The CDR3 totals 15 residues. The V end was cut by 0 bases, the J end by 3 bases, with 12 bases between. The V gene's germline CDR1 is KGHSH and CDR2 LQKENI. The CDR3: CASSPPGTPVYEQYF. The CDR3 nucleotides are TGTGCCAGCTCACCACCAGGGACACCGGTCTACGAGCAGTACTTC.

There are a few counts of this clonotype. The chain has TRBV7-6 and TRBJ2-7; D might be TRBD2 (6 bases). This CDR3 contains 15 residues. Per germline, CDR1 SGHVS and CDR2 FNYEAQ. The V end was cut by 2 bases, the J end by 2 bases, with 13 bases between. CDR3: CASSLKSGPPYEQYF. The CDR3 DNA follows: TGTGCCAGCAGCTTAAAAAGCGGGCCTCCCTACGAGCAGTACTTC. Full variable domain (outside the CDR3, taken from reference TRBV7-6 and TRBJ2-7): GAGVSQSPRYKVTKRGQDVALRCDPISGHVSLYWYRQALGQGPEFLTYFNYEAQQDKSGLPNDRFSAERPEGSISTLTIQRTEQRDSAMYRCASSLKSGPPYEQYFGPGTRLTVT.

This clonotype occurred many times. The genes are TRBV12-3 or TRBV12-4 and TRBJ1-2; D not certain. The CDR3 contains 13 residues. The V end lost 7 bases, the J end lost 6 bases, and 15 bases lay between the germline ends. In DNA form, the CDR3 reads TGTGCCAGCAAGGAAGCCAATATGAATGGCTACACCTTC. It specifies CASKEANMNGYTF.

This clonotype has a handful of counts. The chain is built from TRBV19 and TRBJ2-7; D is unclear. The CDR3 covers 14 residues. Trimming cost V 3 bases and J 2 bases, with 11 bases left between them. Per germline, CDR1 LNHDA and CDR2 SQIVND (reference sequence). CDR3 nucleotide sequence: TGTGCCAGTAGTATTAGGGCAGGTCCCTACGAGCAGTACTTC. It yields the protein CASSIRAGPYEQYF.